The 27 T cell receptor beta chains reported below all come from one sample, sequenced in a study of blood T cells in healthy people across ages. Using a J-beta primer mix together with a sample-barcoded 5' primer, a second PCR was run for about 6 to 12 cycles. Each CDR3 protein is one row after TCRdb ran MiXCR on the 5' RACE reads. The table records 1.5 million to 2 million distinct CDR3 sequences, roughly 30% of them present only once. Sequenced sample: blood. These receptors came from a young woman in good health.

On this clonotype itself: The junction departs from germline at one end; a sequencing error may be responsible. V usage is TRBV20-1 and J usage is TRBJ2-2, with D tentatively TRBD2 (6 bases). The CDR3 consists of 14 residues. CDR1 and CDR2 from the germline V gene are DFQATT and SNEGSKA (reference sequence). The CDR3 protein is CSARGGSNTGELFF. DNA for the CDR3: TGCAGTGCCAGAGGAGGGTCGAACACCGGGGAGCTGTTTTTT.

The rearrangement joins TRBV9 to TRBJ2-5, with D possibly matching TRBD1 (6 bases). The length of the CDR3 is 15 residues. The V gene's germline CDR1 is SGDLS and CDR2 YYNGEE. Trimming pared 4 bases from V and 4 bases from J, leaving 17 bases between. The chain's CDR3 is CASSTGQMVGETQYF. The DNA for the CDR3 is TGTGCCAGCAGCACCGGACAGATGGTGGGAGAGACCCAGTACTTC.

This clonotype was detected only once. This rearrangement joins TRBV5-1 to TRBJ1-2, with TRBD1 matching 7 bases. The V segment lost 4 bases and the J segment 6 bases; nucleotides outside the gene matches: 15. The CDR3 sequence is 16 residues long. The germline CDR1 and CDR2 sequences are SGHRS and YFSETQ. The CDR3 region is CASSGGTGTEGDGYTF. For the CDR3, the DNA is TGCGCCAGCAGCGGCGGCACGGGGACAGAGGGGGATGGCTACACCTTC. Complete variable domain (other parts from reference TRBV5-1 and TRBJ1-2): KAGVTQTPRYLIKTRGQQVTLSCSPISGHRSVSWYQQTPGQGLQFLFEYFSETQRNKGNFPGRFSGRQFSNSRSEMNVSTLELGDSALYLCASSGGTGTEGDGYTFGSGTRLTVV.

In regard to this clonotype: This may be a read error, as it is one base from a much larger clone. The chain uses TRBV5-5 and TRBJ2-1; unclear D gene. CDR3 length: 15 residues. CDR1 and CDR2 (germline): SGHKS, YYEKEE (reference sequence). The germline V and J ends were trimmed by 1 base and 8 bases, with 16 bases remaining between them. CDR3 amino acids: CASSLSPPKADEQFF. The CDR3, as DNA: TGTGCCAGCAGCTTGTCCCCACCCAAGGCGGATGAGCAGTTCTTC.

The rearrangement uses TRBV5-1 and TRBJ1-1; perhaps TRBD1 as D (6 bases). CDR1 and CDR2 from the germline V gene are SGHRS and YFSETQ. CDR3 length: 16 amino acids. The ends were cut back, 0 bases at V and 6 bases at J, with 18 bases in the middle. The CDR3 DNA reads as TGCGCCAGCAGCTTGGAGTCAACGCGAGGGGGGGCTGAAGCTTTCTTT. Translation: CASSLESTRGGAEAFF.

This clonotype was detected once. V and J are TRBV7-9 and TRBJ1-1; perhaps TRBD1 as D (5 bases). The germline V and J ends were trimmed by 5 bases and 3 bases, with 13 bases remaining between them. This CDR3 region has 14 residues. In germline, CDR1 is SEHNR, CDR2 FQNEAQ (reference sequence). The CDR3 nucleotides read TGTGCCAGCAGCGGAGGGTGGGGCTACACTGAAGCTTTCTTT. It translates to CASSGGWGYTEAFF.

The sample holds a few counts of this clonotype. The chain combines TRBV24-1 with TRBJ2-3, with 11 bases matching TRBD2. Germline V gene sequence: CDR1 KGHDR, CDR2 SFDVKD. The trim removed 7 bases at V and 2 bases at J, leaving 10 bases unmatched. CDR3 length: 17 residues. CDR3 DNA: TGTGCCACCAGCCCGGCGGGACTAGCGGACGCCACAGATACGCAGTATTTT. As protein: CATSPAGLADATDTQYF.

This clonotype came up many times. This chain connects TRBV27 to TRBJ2-7; D unclear. Germline V lookup: CDR1 MNHEY, CDR2 SMNVEV (reference sequence). There are 13 residues in the CDR3. Trimming removed 2 bases at V and 5 bases at J, with 10 bases between. The CDR3 reads CASSLTSSNEQYF. The DNA of the CDR3 is TGTGCCAGCAGTTTAACCTCCAGTAACGAGCAGTACTTC.

The chain carries TRBV11-2 and TRBJ1-2; D gene uncertain. Trimming cost V 1 base and J 8 bases, with 11 bases left between them. In germline, CDR1 is SGHAT, CDR2 FQNNGV. The CDR3 spans 13 residues. CDR3 coding DNA: TGTGCCAGCAGCTTAGTGCGGGCGGGCGGCTACACCTTC. Translated, it gives CASSLVRAGGYTF.

This clonotype was recorded a few times. The chain carries TRBV29-1 and TRBJ1-4; perhaps TRBD1 as D (6 bases). There are 16 residues in the CDR3. The germline gives CDR1 SQVTM, CDR2 ANQGSEA. The germline V and J ends were trimmed by 5 bases and 7 bases, with 23 bases remaining between them. The CDR3 DNA reads TGCAGCGTTTGCAAACAGGGATACGGTGGTAGTGAAAAACTGTTTTTT. Protein: CSVCKQGYGGSEKLFF.

The J gene is TRBJ2-1, the V gene TRBV11-3, with 9 bases fitting TRBD2. Germline CDR1 reads SGHNT; CDR2 reads YENEEA. V trimming: 5 bases; J trimming: 7 bases; junction bases outside the gene matches: 9. The CDR3 contains 15 residues. CDR3 in amino acids: CASSAGLALMNEQFF. CDR3 nucleotides: TGTGCCAGCAGCGCGGGACTAGCCCTAATGAATGAGCAGTTCTTC. Based on the CDR3 plus reference TRBV11-3 and TRBJ2-1, the full variable domain is EAGVVQSPRYKIIEKKQPVAFWCNPISGHNTLYWYLQNLGQGPELLIRYENEEAVDDSQLPKDRFSAERLKGVDSTLKIQPAELGDSAVYLCASSAGLALMNEQFFGPGTRLTVL.

The chain carries TRBV12-3 or TRBV12-4 and TRBJ1-2, with D possibly being TRBD1 (5 bases). V lost 7 bases, J lost 2 bases, and 8 bases lay in between. The CDR3 runs 12 residues. CDR3 residues: CASMRGNYGYTF. CDR3 DNA: TGTGCCAGCATGAGGGGAAACTATGGCTACACCTTC.

This clonotype was observed many times. The chain uses TRBV4-3 and TRBJ2-6; D unclear. V lost 0 bases and J 4 bases, leaving 10 bases between the germline ends. Germline CDR1 LGHNA, CDR2 YSLEER. The CDR3 sequence is 16 residues long. CDR3 sequence: CASSQEPWGGANVLTF. CDR3 coding DNA: TGCGCCAGCAGCCAAGAGCCTTGGGGAGGGGCCAACGTCCTGACTTTC.

This clonotype was detected only once. One junction end does not reproduce the germline sequence, and a read error may be involved. This chain links TRBV2 with TRBJ1-4; D is uncertain. The CDR3 is made up of 14 amino acids. The V gene's germline CDR1 is SNHLY and CDR2 FYNNEI. In DNA, the CDR3 is TGTACCAGCTGCGTTCTGGGTGGGAATGAAAAACTGTTTTTT. This sequence encodes CTSCVLGGNEKLFF.

The chain links TRBV30 to TRBJ2-7, with D perhaps TRBD2 (7 bases). Between the trimmed V and J ends, which lost 2 bases and 2 bases, there was a span of 10 bases. This CDR3 contains 13 residues. The germline V gene encodes CDR1 GTSNPN and CDR2 SVGIG (reference sequence). CDR3 in amino acids: CAWSSGGPYEQYF. CDR3 in DNA: TGTGCCTGGAGTTCGGGGGGCCCCTACGAGCAGTACTTC.

The chain uses TRBV7-2 and TRBJ1-2, with D maybe TRBD1 (5 bases). CDR3 length: 14 amino acids. The V gene's germline CDR1 is SGHTA and CDR2 FQGNSA. V lost 5 bases to trimming and J lost 4 bases, with 14 bases between them. The chain's CDR3 is CASSPGPLAYGYTF. The CDR3 nucleotides are TGTGCCAGCAGCCCGGGACCGCTTGCCTATGGCTACACCTTC.

This chain links TRBV5-4 with TRBJ2-1, with 14 bases identical to TRBD2. Trimming took 3 bases from V and 4 from J; bases not matched to a gene: 6. Germline V gene lookup returns CDR1 SGHNT and CDR2 YYREEE (reference sequence). This CDR3 spans 17 amino acids. The CDR3 loop reads CASSSGLAGVGYNEQFF. CDR3 nucleotides: TGTGCCAGCAGCTCGGGACTAGCGGGAGTCGGTTACAATGAGCAGTTCTTC.

This clonotype occurred many times. The V and J genes are TRBV20-1 and TRBJ2-1; 10 bases are shared with TRBD1. V lost 3 bases to trimming and J lost 10 bases; unmatched junction nucleotides: 9. CDR1 and CDR2 (germline): DFQATT, SNEGSKA (reference sequence). The CDR3 has 14 residues. The CDR3 DNA follows: TGCAGTGCTAGCCCGGGACAGGGGCGACAGGAGCAGTTCTTC. Translated, it gives CSASPGQGRQEQFF.

The chain recombines TRBV3-1 with TRBJ1-2, with 8 bases lining up with TRBD1. Germline lookup yields CDR1 LGHDT and CDR2 YNNKEL (reference sequence). Losses at the gene ends were 1 base for V and 3 bases for J; bases not matched to a gene: 4. The CDR3 has 15 residues. Here the CDR3 reads CASSQGQGMDYGYTF. CDR3 bases: TGTGCCAGCAGCCAAGGACAGGGGATGGACTATGGCTACACCTTC.

The table lists this clonotype with many counts. The junction shows a germline mismatch at one end, possibly a read error. J is TRBJ2-5 and V is TRBV29-1; 7 nucleotides match TRBD1. CDR3 size: 15 residues. Germline V gene lookup returns CDR1 SQVTM and CDR2 ANQGSEA. The CDR3 sequence is CSFDSQRNRGETQYF. The CDR3 nucleotides are TGCAGCTTTGACTCTCAAAGGAACAGGGGTGAGACCCAGTACTTC.

In its sample, this clonotype was seen a few times. This chain joins TRBV6-5 and TRBJ1-4; possible D gene TRBD1, 5 bases. With 11 bases removed from V and 8 bases from J, the gap between germline ends came to 15 bases. The V gene's germline CDR1 is MNHEY and CDR2 SVGAGI. This CDR3 region has 12 residues. CDR3 loop: CARTDKTEKLFF. Here the CDR3 DNA reads TGTGCCCGGACGGACAAAACAGAAAAACTGTTTTTT.

V gene TRBV11-2 combines with J gene TRBJ2-7; 8 bases are shared with TRBD2. Per germline, CDR1 SGHAT and CDR2 FQNNGV. V was pared by 5 bases and J by 7 bases, with 10 bases of the junction left unmatched. This CDR3 comprises 14 residues. This CDR3 reads CASSPTSALWEQYF. In DNA form, the CDR3 reads TGTGCCAGCAGCCCGACTAGCGCTCTTTGGGAGCAGTACTTC.

The V and J genes are TRBV7-9 and TRBJ2-1; TRBD1 matches at 9 bases. Germline CDR1 SEHNR, CDR2 FQNEAQ (reference sequence). V dropped 5 bases and J dropped 9; count of bases not matched to a gene: 8. CDR3 size: 14 residues. CDR3: CASSRDRVYGEQFF. CDR3 bases: TGTGCCAGCAGCAGGGACAGGGTATATGGTGAGCAGTTCTTC.

Ten or more counts support this clonotype. The rearrangement uses TRBV12-3 or TRBV12-4 and TRBJ2-3, with 13 bases lining up with TRBD2. CDR3 length: 16 residues. J was trimmed by 5 bases and V by 6 bases; bases with no gene match: 8. CDR3 region: CASSTGTSGNIDTQYF. CDR3 DNA sequence: TGTGCCAGCAGCACCGGGACTAGCGGGAATATAGATACGCAGTATTTT.

This sequence joins TRBV5-1 and TRBJ2-7, with TRBD2 matching over 8 bases. Trimming removed 4 bases from V and 2 bases from J; junction bases left unmatched: 11. Germline V gene data show CDR1 as SGHRS and CDR2 as YFSETQ. The CDR3 totals 16 residues. The CDR3 bases are TGCGCCAGCAGCGTCAATGCCCCCGGGAGGGCCTACGAGCAGTACTTC. Translating gives CASSVNAPGRAYEQYF.

This clonotype has only a few counts. The chain carries TRBV21-1 and TRBJ2-4. TRBV21-1 is a pseudogene locus. The CDR3 is made up of 14 amino acids. The CDR3 DNA reads as TGTGCCAGCAGCAAAGTTGAAGCCAAAAACATTCAGTACTTC. It yields the protein CASSKVEAKNIQYF.

This clonotype came up a few times. The chain carries TRBV14 and TRBJ2-3, with TRBD1 identical over 7 bases. Trimming at V came to 3 bases and at J to 7 bases, leaving 4 bases not matched to a gene. The CDR3 consists of 13 residues. Germline-derived CDR1 and CDR2 are SGHDN and FVKESK. The CDR3 DNA follows: TGTGCCAGCAGCCAGACAGGGCTGAATACGCAGTATTTT. Translated, it gives CASSQTGLNTQYF.